The 30 T cell receptor beta chains below were found in one sample sequenced in a study of blood T cell repertoires in COVID-19. The assay was immunoSEQ multiplex PCR, and TCRdb's table has in-frame clones only and misses some. The sample contains around 80,000 clones, 70% to 85% of which appear only once. Sequences were obtained from peripheral blood. These receptors all stem from a man aged 50 to 59 with active or convalescent COVID-19.

The J gene is TRBJ2-1, the V gene TRBV7-2, with D possibly TRBD1 on 7 matching bases. The CDR3 has 15 residues. The ends were cut back, 5 bases at V and 4 bases at J, with 15 bases in the middle. Germline V gene data show CDR1 as SGHTA and CDR2 as FQGNSA. The CDR3 DNA sequence: TGTGCCAGCAGCGCCGGAGGGGGCAGGTACAATGAGCAGTTCTTC. This codes for CASSAGGGRYNEQFF.

V is TRBV2 and J is TRBJ2-2; TRBD1 aligns across 8 bases. The length of the CDR3 is 15 residues. With V trimmed by 6 bases and J by 0 bases, 3 bases remained unmatched. Germline V gene sequence: CDR1 SNHLY, CDR2 FYNNEI. The CDR3 sequence: CASRGQVANTGELFF. The CDR3 nucleotides read TGTGCCAGCAGGGGACAGGTGGCGAACACCGGGGAGCTGTTTTTT.

The chain joins TRBV5-5 to TRBJ2-6; D possibly corresponds to TRBD1 (5 bases). V lost 0 bases to trimming and J lost 0 bases, with 13 bases between them. There are 18 residues in the CDR3. Per germline, CDR1 SGHKS and CDR2 YYEKEE (reference sequence). CDR3 sequence: CASSLAGGAYSGANVLTF. The CDR3 DNA sequence: TGTGCCAGCAGCTTGGCCGGTGGGGCCTACTCTGGGGCCAACGTCCTGACTTTC.

This clone was detected a few times. This sequence joins TRBV27 and TRBJ2-1; TRBD1 agrees at 7 bases. Germline CDR1 and CDR2: MNHEY and SMNVEV (reference sequence). V lost 5 bases to trimming and J lost 6 bases; unmatched junction nucleotides: 13. The CDR3 is made up of 16 amino acids. In DNA form, the CDR3 reads TGTGCCAGCAGTACCCTCCGACAGGGTTGGGGCAATGAGCAGTTCTTC. Its protein is CASSTLRQGWGNEQFF.

The sample holds a few counts of this clone. The rearrangement joins TRBV2 to TRBJ2-3; D remains unclear. CDR1 is SNHLY, CDR2 FYNNEI, per germline. The V end lost 3 bases, the J end lost 0 bases, and 7 bases lay between the germline ends. CDR3 length equals 14 residues. The CDR3 spells CASSERLSTDTQYF. As DNA, the CDR3 is TGTGCCAGCAGTGAGCGGCTGAGCACAGATACGCAGTATTTT. Supplemented by reference TRBV2 and TRBJ2-3, the full variable domain reads EPEVTQTPSHQVTQMGQEVILRCVPISNHLYFYWYRQILGQKVEFLVSFYNNEISEKSEIFDDQFSVERPDGSNFTLKIRSTKLEDSAMYFCASSERLSTDTQYFGPGTRLTVL.

The rearrangement links TRBV7-2 to TRBJ2-1; possibly TRBD2 for D (7 bases). The germline CDR1 and CDR2 sequences are SGHTA and FQGNSA. The CDR3 runs 15 residues. V was clipped by 8 bases and J by 0 bases, with 14 bases between them. CDR3 in DNA: TGTGCCAGCTCATGGGGGGGCGGCTCCTACAATGAGCAGTTCTTC. Amino acid sequence: CASSWGGGSYNEQFF.

The rearrangement links TRBV18 to TRBJ2-5, with 8 positions matching TRBD1. This CDR3 is 15 amino acids long. The V and J ends lost 5 bases and 5 bases, in that order; junction bases with no gene match: 10. Germline CDR1 KGHSH, CDR2 LQKENI. The CDR3 DNA reads TGTGCCAGCTCAGGAGACAGGGGCAGAGGGGAGACCCAGTACTTC. Its translation is CASSGDRGRGETQYF.

CDR3: CASSQDPGTNTGELFF. The CDR3 coding sequence is TGCGCCAGCAGCCAAGATCCAGGGACGAACACCGGGGAGCTGTTTTTT. This chain uses TRBV4-3 with TRBJ2-2; the D gene is possibly TRBD1 (5 bases). The V gene lost 0 bases and the J gene lost 0 bases, with 8 bases spanning the gap. The CDR3 is 16 residues long. CDR1 is LGHNA and CDR2 is YSLEER in the germline V gene.

This clone was detected a few times. CDR3 sequence (DNA): TGTGCCAGCAGCTTGGTCGCGGGGCAGGGCTCCTACGAGCAGTACTTC. Translated: CASSLVAGQGSYEQYF. V usage is TRBV7-2 and J usage is TRBJ2-7, with TRBD2 as a possible D gene (6 bases). The V gene lost 3 bases and the J gene lost 0 bases, with 15 bases spanning the gap. The CDR3 contains 16 residues. CDR1 and CDR2 from the germline V gene are SGHTA and FQGNSA.

This chain joins TRBV6-6 and TRBJ1-2; the match to TRBD1 covers 9 bases. Per germline, CDR1 MNHNY and CDR2 SVGAGI (reference sequence). Trimming took 5 bases from V and 4 from J; bases not matched to a gene: 11. There are 16 residues in the CDR3. The CDR3 reads CASSRIQGAQSYGYTF. The CDR3 DNA is TGTGCCAGCAGTCGAATACAGGGGGCACAATCCTATGGCTACACCTTC.

This rearrangement joins TRBV5-1 to TRBJ2-3, with TRBD1 matching over 7 bases. The CDR3 covers 15 residues. V shed 4 bases and J 0 bases; nucleotides not matched to a gene: 5. Germline CDR1 reads SGHRS; CDR2 reads YFSETQ. The CDR3 DNA reads as TGCGCCAGCAGCGGGACAGCGTCTAGCACAGATACGCAGTATTTT. This gives the protein CASSGTASSTDTQYF.

This rearrangement joins TRBV6-2 or TRBV6-3 to TRBJ2-3, with 7 bases aligning to TRBD1. The CDR3 spans 14 residues. Per germline, CDR1 MNHEY and CDR2 SVGEGT. V lost 6 bases and J lost 2; bases outside the gene matches: 5. In DNA, the CDR3 is TGTGCCAGCAGCTCTGGACAGGTCACAGATACGCAGTATTTT. Residues: CASSSGQVTDTQYF.

The chain employs TRBV27 and TRBJ1-6, with 10 bases lining up with TRBD1. Germline V gives CDR1 MNHEY, CDR2 SMNVEV (reference sequence). CDR3 length equals 18 residues. J gave up 7 bases and V 0 bases, and 9 bases lay outside the gene matches. CDR3 DNA sequence: TGTGCCAGCAGTTTATCGCCCCGACAGGGGGCGCGGAATTCACCCCTCCACTTT. It is translated as CASSLSPRQGARNSPLHF.

The J gene is TRBJ2-2, the V gene TRBV12-3 or TRBV12-4, with a tentative D call TRBD2 (6 bases). The CDR3 consists of 13 residues. V was trimmed by 6 bases and J by 6 bases, leaving 11 bases between them. The CDR3 region has the DNA TGTGCCAGCAGCCGGTGGGGGGCCGGGGAGCTGTTTTTT. Translated: CASSRWGAGELFF.

The sample holds one count of this clone. The chain is built from TRBV6-2 or TRBV6-3 and TRBJ2-4; 7 nucleotides agree with TRBD1. The germline V gene encodes CDR1 MNHEY and CDR2 SVGEGT. CDR3 length: 15 amino acids. The ends lost 5 bases at V and 6 bases at J; junction bases unmatched: 10. The CDR3 protein is CASSLIQGEINIQYF. The CDR3 nucleotides read TGTGCCAGCAGTCTCATTCAGGGGGAAATAAACATTCAGTACTTC.

V is TRBV19 and J is TRBJ1-1, with D possibly matching TRBD1 (6 bases). The length of the CDR3 is 15 residues. Germline-derived CDR1 and CDR2 are LNHDA and SQIVND (reference sequence). Deletions cut 3 bases from V and 7 bases from J, with 18 bases between. CDR3 DNA: TGTGCCAGTAGTATCTCACAGGGAGGGAGTGGTGAAGCTTTCTTT. This encodes CASSISQGGSGEAFF.

The chain couples TRBV9 to TRBJ2-3, with a weak D call TRBD1 (6 bases). The germline CDR1 and CDR2 sequences are SGDLS and YYNGEE. This CDR3 region has 14 residues. Trimming stripped 3 bases from V and 3 bases from J, with 11 bases between. The CDR3 loop is CASSGLGGTDTQYF. In nucleotides, the CDR3 is TGTGCCAGCAGCGGGCTAGGGGGAACAGATACGCAGTATTTT.

The chain couples TRBV7-9 to TRBJ1-2, with D possibly matching TRBD1 (5 bases). V gave up 5 bases and J gave up 8 bases, with 18 bases separating them. CDR1 is SEHNR, CDR2 FQNEAQ, per germline (reference sequence). The CDR3 has 14 amino acids. DNA of the CDR3: TGTGCCAGCAGCACCTTCGGGGACGGACTAGGCTACACCTTC. It translates to CASSTFGDGLGYTF.

This sequence joins TRBV25-1 and TRBJ2-3; 10 bases fit TRBD2. Trimming at V came to 6 bases and at J to 0 bases, leaving 6 bases not matched to a gene. The CDR3 has 16 amino acids. Germline-derived CDR1 and CDR2 are MGHDK and SYGVNS. For the CDR3, the DNA is TGTGCCAGCAGCCGCCGGACTAGCGGTAGCACAGATACGCAGTATTTT. Translation: CASSRRTSGSTDTQYF.

With regard to this clone: An end of the junction differs from the germline gene, which may be a read error. The V gene is TRBV28, the J gene TRBJ2-7, with 7 bases identical to TRBD1. Germline CDR1 is MDHEN and CDR2 is SYDVKM. The CDR3 spans 14 residues. Written as DNA, the CDR3 is TGTACCAGCCAAGACAGGGTCTTAGACTACGAGCAGTACTTC. It encodes CTSQDRVLDYEQYF.

This CDR3 is CASSSPSTGMNYGYTF. CDR3 nucleotide sequence: TGCGCCAGCAGCTCCCCCTCGACAGGGATGAACTATGGCTACACCTTC. The chain couples TRBV5-1 to TRBJ1-2; TRBD1 aligns across 7 bases. Per germline, CDR1 SGHRS and CDR2 YFSETQ. The length of the CDR3 is 16 residues. The V segment lost 3 bases and the J segment 2 bases; nucleotides outside the gene matches: 10.

The chain is built from TRBV11-1 and TRBJ2-2; 8 bases map to TRBD1. V was clipped by 5 bases and J by 3 bases; unmatched bases: 5. This CDR3 has 15 residues. Germline lookup yields CDR1 SGHAT and CDR2 FQDESV (reference sequence). CDR3 bases: TGTGCCAGCAGCCCAGGGGGCATACACACCGGGGAGCTGTTTTTT. This translates into CASSPGGIHTGELFF.

This chain connects TRBV12-3 or TRBV12-4 to TRBJ1-2; D gene uncertain. CDR3 length equals 13 residues. V was cut by 7 bases and J by 8 bases, with 17 bases left in between. The chain's CDR3 is CASTPFPDGGYTF. The CDR3 DNA reads as TGTGCCAGCACCCCTTTCCCCGACGGGGGCTACACCTTC.

The V call is TRBV5-1, the J call TRBJ2-3; 12 positions match TRBD2. Germline CDR1 SGHRS, CDR2 YFSETQ. Trimming at V came to 3 bases and at J to 2 bases, leaving 10 bases not matched to a gene. The CDR3 covers 18 residues. The CDR3 loop is CASSSLPTSGGTTDTQYF. The CDR3 nucleotides are TGCGCCAGCAGCTCCTTACCGACTAGCGGGGGAACCACAGATACGCAGTATTTT.

The genes are TRBV6-5 and TRBJ2-5; 7 bases line up with TRBD1. CDR1 is MNHEY, CDR2 SVGAGI, per germline. J was trimmed by 7 bases and V by 6 bases; bases with no gene match: 11. This CDR3 is 14 amino acids long. The CDR3 sequence: CASSPGTAKRTQYF. CDR3 DNA: TGTGCCAGCAGCCCCGGGACAGCCAAAAGGACCCAGTACTTC.

The rearrangement uses TRBV5-6 and TRBJ1-3; no clear D. The germline V gene encodes CDR1 SGHDT and CDR2 YYEEEE. Deletions cut 4 bases from V and 0 bases from J, with 11 bases between. The CDR3 has 15 amino acids. In DNA, the CDR3 is TGTGCCAGCAGCCCGGGTCCGTTCTCTGGAAACACCATATATTTT. This sequence encodes CASSPGPFSGNTIYF.

J is TRBJ2-3 and V is TRBV18, with no clear D. This CDR3 region has 12 residues. Trimming shortened V by 6 bases and J by 8 bases, and 12 bases separated the two germline ends. The germline gives CDR1 KGHSH, CDR2 LQKENI. The CDR3 nucleotides are TGTGCCAGCTCTCCCTCGCTAGGTACGCAGTATTTT. Translation: CASSPSLGTQYF.

This clone appeared a few times. The chain links TRBV10-1 to TRBJ1-1, with 8 bases identical to TRBD1. Germline CDR1 WNHNN, CDR2 SYGVQD (reference sequence). The V and J ends lost 6 bases and 6 bases, in that order; junction bases with no gene match: 6. This CDR3 comprises 13 residues. CDR3 coding DNA: TGCGCCAGCAGCGGACAGGGAATGGCTGAAGCTTTCTTT. Protein product: CASSGQGMAEAFF.

The chain joins TRBV6-5 to TRBJ2-3, with 14 nucleotides matching TRBD2. CDR1 and CDR2 from the germline V gene are MNHEY and SVGAGI. The CDR3 consists of 12 residues. With 6 bases clipped from V and 11 bases from J, the junction kept 1 base outside the gene matches. The CDR3: CASRGTSGGQYF. Here the CDR3 DNA reads TGTGCCAGCAGGGGGACTAGCGGGGGGCAGTATTTT.

The chain carries TRBV2 and TRBJ1-6; no definite D call. V was trimmed by 6 bases and J by 9 bases, leaving 18 bases between them. Germline CDR1 is SNHLY and CDR2 is FYNNEI. This CDR3 is built from 15 residues. The CDR3: CASRPLDTGASPLHF. In DNA form, the CDR3 reads TGTGCCAGCAGGCCTCTTGACACCGGTGCTTCACCCCTCCACTTT.